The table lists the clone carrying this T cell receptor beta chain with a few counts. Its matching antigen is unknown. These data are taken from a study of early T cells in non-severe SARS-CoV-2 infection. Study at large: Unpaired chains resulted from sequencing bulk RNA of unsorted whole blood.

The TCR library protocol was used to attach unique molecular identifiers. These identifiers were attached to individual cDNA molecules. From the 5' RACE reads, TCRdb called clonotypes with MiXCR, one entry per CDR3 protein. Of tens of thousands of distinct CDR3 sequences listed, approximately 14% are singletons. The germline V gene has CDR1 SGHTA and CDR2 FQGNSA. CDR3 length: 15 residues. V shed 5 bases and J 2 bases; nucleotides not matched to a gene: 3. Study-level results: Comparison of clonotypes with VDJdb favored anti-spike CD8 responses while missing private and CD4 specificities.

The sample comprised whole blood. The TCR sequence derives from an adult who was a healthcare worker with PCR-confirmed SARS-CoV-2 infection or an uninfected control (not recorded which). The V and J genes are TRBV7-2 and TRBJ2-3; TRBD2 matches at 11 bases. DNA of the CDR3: TGTGCCAGCAGCGAGACTAGCGGGGCCACAGATACGCAGTATTTT. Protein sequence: CASSETSGATDTQYF.